This TCR beta chain appears in the sequencing data of a study of T cell responses to AZD1222 COVID-19 vaccine. General study points: Donors in the cohort were predominantly white British and more often female, and clonal diversity was possibly underestimated.

CDR1 and CDR2 (germline): SGHRS, YFSETQ. Trimming left V 6 bases short and J 0 bases short, with 9 bases between. The CDR3 runs to 13 residues. Regarding this clone: What it recognizes is unknown.

The data were produced by immunoSEQ multiplex PCR, yet TCRdb's version contains in-frame clones alone and is incomplete. The sample gives 180,000 or so clones, approximately 92% of which show up once; roughly 1% is in the top ten. The chain recombines TRBV5-1 with TRBJ2-5, with a weak D call TRBD1 (5 bases). The sequencing here drew on peripheral blood, taken 28 days after the second dose of the MenACWY control vaccine. This TCR came from an adult who received the MenACWY meningococcal vaccine as a control. The CDR3 nucleotides are TGCGCCAGCAATGAACAGGACCAAGAGACCCAGTACTTC. This translates into CASNEQDQETQYF.